This section outlines one T cell receptor beta chain sequence together with its context. The antigen is unknown. The CDR3 runs to 14 residues. The germline V and J ends were trimmed by 6 bases and 9 bases, with 15 bases remaining between them. The V gene's germline CDR1 is MNHEY and CDR2 SVGEGT. These data come from a study of T cell responses to AZD1222 COVID-19 vaccine. The protocol was immunoSEQ multiplex PCR, while the TCRdb copy is restricted to in-frame clones and leaves out a portion. The sample yields some 62,000 clones, around 75% seen once. Study-level findings and limits: Mostly white British, mostly female donors; authors suggested clonal diversity may be underestimated.

This chain uses TRBV6-2 or TRBV6-3 with TRBJ1-6, with D hard to call. The sequencing used peripheral blood, collected on day 0 of AZD1222 vaccination. The TCR comes from an adult in good health. The CDR3 reads CASSRQAIPSPLHF. As DNA, the CDR3 is TGTGCCAGCAGCCGACAAGCCATTCCTTCACCCCTCCACTTT.